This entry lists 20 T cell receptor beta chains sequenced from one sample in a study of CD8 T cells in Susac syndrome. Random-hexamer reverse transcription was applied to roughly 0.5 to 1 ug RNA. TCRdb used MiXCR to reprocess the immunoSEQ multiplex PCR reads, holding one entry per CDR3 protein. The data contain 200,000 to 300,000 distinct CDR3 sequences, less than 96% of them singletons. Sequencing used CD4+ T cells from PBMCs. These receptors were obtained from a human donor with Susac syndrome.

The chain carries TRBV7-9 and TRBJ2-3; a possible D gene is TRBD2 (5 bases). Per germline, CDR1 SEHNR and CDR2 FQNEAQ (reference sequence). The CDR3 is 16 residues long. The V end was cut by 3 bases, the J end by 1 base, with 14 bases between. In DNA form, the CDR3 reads TGTGCCAGCAGCTTCGCACGCGGGCTGCGCACAGATACGCAGTATTTT. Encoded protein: CASSFARGLRTDTQYF.

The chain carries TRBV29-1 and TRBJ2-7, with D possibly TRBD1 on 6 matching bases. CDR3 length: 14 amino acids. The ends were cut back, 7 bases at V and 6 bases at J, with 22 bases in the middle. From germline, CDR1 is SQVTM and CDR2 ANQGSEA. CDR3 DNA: TGCAGCGCAAAAGACAGGCTCGATATTGCCGAGCAGTACTTC. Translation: CSAKDRLDIAEQYF.

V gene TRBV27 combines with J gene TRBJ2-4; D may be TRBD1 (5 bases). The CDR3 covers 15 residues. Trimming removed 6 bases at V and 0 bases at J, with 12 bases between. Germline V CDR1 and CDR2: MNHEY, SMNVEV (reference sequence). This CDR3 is CASRGAQGAKNIQYF. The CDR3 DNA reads TGTGCCAGCAGAGGGGCCCAGGGAGCCAAAAACATTCAGTACTTC.

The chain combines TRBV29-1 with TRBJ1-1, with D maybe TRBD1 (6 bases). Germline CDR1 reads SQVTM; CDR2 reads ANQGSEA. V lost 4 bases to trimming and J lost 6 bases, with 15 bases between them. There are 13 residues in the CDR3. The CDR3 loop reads CSVGEQGGAEAFF. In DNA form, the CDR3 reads TGCAGCGTTGGAGAACAGGGAGGCGCTGAAGCTTTCTTT.

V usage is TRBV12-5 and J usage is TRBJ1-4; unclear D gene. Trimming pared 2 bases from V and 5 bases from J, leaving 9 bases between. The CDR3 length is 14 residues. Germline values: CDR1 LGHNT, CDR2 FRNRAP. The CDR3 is CASGLFPGNEKLFF. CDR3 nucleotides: TGTGCTAGTGGTTTGTTTCCGGGGAATGAAAAACTGTTTTTT. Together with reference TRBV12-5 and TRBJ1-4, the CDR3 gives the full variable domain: DARVTQTPRHKVTEMGQEVTMRCQPILGHNTVFWYRQTMMQGLELLAYFRNRAPLDDSGMPKDRFSAEMPDATLATLKIQPSEPRDSAVYFCASGLFPGNEKLFFGSGTQLSVL.

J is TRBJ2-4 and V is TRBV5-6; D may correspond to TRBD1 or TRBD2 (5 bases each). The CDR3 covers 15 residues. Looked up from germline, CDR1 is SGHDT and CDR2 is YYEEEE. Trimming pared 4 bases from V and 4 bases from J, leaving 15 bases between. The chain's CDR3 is CASSIKGTGKNIQYF. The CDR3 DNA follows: TGTGCCAGCAGCATCAAAGGGACGGGAAAAAACATTCAGTACTTC. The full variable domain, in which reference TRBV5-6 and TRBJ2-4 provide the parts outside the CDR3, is DAGVTQSPTHLIKTRGQQVTLRCSPKSGHDTVSWYQQALGQGPQFIFQYYEEEERQRGNFPDRFSGHQFPNYSSELNVNALLLGDSALYLCASSIKGTGKNIQYFGAGTRLSVL.

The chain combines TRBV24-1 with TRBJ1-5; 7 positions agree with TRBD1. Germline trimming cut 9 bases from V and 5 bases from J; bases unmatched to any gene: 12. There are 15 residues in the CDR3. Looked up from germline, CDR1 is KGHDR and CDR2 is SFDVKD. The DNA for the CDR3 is TGTGCCACCGGGGGAGACAGGGCGTCCCATCAGCCCCAGCATTTT. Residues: CATGGDRASHQPQHF.

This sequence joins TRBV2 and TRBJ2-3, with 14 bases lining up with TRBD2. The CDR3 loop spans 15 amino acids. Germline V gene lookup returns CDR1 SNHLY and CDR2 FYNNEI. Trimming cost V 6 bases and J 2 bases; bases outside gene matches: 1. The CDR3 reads CASRGLAGVTDTQYF. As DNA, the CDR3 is TGTGCCAGCAGGGGACTAGCGGGAGTCACAGATACGCAGTATTTT.

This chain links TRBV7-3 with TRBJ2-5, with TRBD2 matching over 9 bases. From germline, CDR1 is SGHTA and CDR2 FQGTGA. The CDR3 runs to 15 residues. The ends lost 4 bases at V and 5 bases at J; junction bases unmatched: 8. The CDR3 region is CASSSPGTSMETQYF. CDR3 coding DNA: TGTGCCAGCAGCTCTCCCGGGACTAGCATGGAGACCCAGTACTTC.

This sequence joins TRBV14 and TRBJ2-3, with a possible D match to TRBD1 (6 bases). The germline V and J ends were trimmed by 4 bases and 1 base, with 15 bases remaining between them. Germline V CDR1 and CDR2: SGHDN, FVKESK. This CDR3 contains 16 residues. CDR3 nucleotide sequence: TGTGCCAGCAGCCTCCGGGACACCCCGCGCACAGATACGCAGTATTTT. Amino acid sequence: CASSLRDTPRTDTQYF.

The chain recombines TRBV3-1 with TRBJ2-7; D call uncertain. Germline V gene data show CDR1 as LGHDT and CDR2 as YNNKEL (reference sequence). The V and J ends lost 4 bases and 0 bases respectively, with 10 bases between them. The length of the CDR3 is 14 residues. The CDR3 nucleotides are TGTGCCAGCAGCCCCGTCCAGAGCTCCTACGAGCAGTACTTC. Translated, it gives CASSPVQSSYEQYF.

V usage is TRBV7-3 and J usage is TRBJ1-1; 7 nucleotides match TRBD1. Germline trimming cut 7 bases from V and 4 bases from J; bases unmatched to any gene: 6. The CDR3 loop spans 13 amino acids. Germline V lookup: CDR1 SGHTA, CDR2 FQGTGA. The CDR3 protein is CASKTGYGTEAFF. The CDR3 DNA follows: TGTGCCAGCAAGACAGGGTATGGCACTGAAGCTTTCTTT.

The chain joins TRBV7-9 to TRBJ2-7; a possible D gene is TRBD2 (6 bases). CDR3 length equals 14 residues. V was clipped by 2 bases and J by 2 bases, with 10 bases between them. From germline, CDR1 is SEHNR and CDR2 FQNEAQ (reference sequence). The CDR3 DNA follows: TGTGCCAGCAGCTTACAGGCGGGGCCCTACGAGCAGTACTTC. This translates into CASSLQAGPYEQYF.

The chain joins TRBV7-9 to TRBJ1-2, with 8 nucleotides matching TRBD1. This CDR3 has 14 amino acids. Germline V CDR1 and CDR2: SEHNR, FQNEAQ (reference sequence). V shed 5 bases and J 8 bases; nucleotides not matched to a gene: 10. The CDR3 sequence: CASSPSGQGGGYTF. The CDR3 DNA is TGTGCCAGCAGCCCCTCCGGACAGGGCGGAGGCTACACCTTC.

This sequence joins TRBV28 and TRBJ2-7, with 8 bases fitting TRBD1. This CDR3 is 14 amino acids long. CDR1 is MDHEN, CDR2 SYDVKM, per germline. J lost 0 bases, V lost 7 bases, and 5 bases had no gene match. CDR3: CASTDRGNSYEQYF. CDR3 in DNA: TGTGCCAGCACCGACAGGGGAAACTCCTACGAGCAGTACTTC.

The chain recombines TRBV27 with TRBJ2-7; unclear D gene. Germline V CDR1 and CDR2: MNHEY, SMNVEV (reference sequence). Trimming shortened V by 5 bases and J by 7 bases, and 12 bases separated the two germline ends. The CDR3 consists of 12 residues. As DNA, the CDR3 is TGTGCCAGCAGTCCTCTCTCGAGGGAGCAGTACTTC. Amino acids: CASSPLSREQYF.

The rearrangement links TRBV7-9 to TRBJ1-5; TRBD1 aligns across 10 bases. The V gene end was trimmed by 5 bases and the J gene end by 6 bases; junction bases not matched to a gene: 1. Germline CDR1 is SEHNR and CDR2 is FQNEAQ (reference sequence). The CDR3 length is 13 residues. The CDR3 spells CASSRQGAQPQHF. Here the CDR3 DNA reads TGTGCCAGCAGCAGACAGGGGGCTCAGCCCCAGCATTTT.

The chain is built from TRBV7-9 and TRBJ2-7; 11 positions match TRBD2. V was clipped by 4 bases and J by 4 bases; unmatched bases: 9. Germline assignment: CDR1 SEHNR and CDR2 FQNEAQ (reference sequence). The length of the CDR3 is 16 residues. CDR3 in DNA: TGTGCCAGCAGCTCGATAACTAGCGGGAGTGGTTACGAGCAGTACTTC. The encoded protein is CASSSITSGSGYEQYF.

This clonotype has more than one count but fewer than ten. Here the CDR3 DNA reads TGTGCCAGCAGTGAAGACAATGAGCAGTTCTTC. This codes for CASSEDNEQFF. The J gene is TRBJ2-1, the V gene TRBV2; D remains ambiguous. Per the germline V gene, CDR1 is SNHLY and CDR2 is FYNNEI. Trimming cost V 1 base and J 5 bases, with 0 bases left between them. The CDR3 length is 11 residues.

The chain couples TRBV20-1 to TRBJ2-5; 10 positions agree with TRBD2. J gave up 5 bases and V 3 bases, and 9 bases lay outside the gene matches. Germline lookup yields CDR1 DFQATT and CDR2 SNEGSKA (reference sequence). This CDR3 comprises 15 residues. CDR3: CSARKLAGYGETQYF. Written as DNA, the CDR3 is TGCAGTGCTAGGAAACTAGCGGGATACGGGGAGACCCAGTACTTC.